Listed here are 12 T cell receptor beta chains from one sample, sequenced in a study of T cell changes during pregnancy in multiple sclerosis. Assay: immunoSEQ multiplex PCR; the TCRdb copy retains only in-frame clones and omits some. The sample has 74,000 or so clones, around nine tenths seen once. The sample consisted of CD4+ T cells from peripheral blood mononuclear cells, taken before pregnancy. Source of these receptors: a female donor with multiple sclerosis, enrolled in a pregnancy study.

The V and J genes are TRBV2 and TRBJ2-1; 7 bases agree with TRBD2. There are 15 residues in the CDR3. Germline values: CDR1 SNHLY, CDR2 FYNNEI. V trimming: 7 bases; J trimming: 6 bases; junction bases outside the gene matches: 12. CDR3 in amino acids: CASTGWRESFNEQFF. CDR3 sequence (DNA): TGTGCCAGCACGGGGTGGCGGGAGTCTTTCAATGAGCAGTTCTTC.

This clone was counted once. The V gene is TRBV5-6, the J gene TRBJ2-3, with D perhaps TRBD1 (6 bases). The CDR3 is 12 residues long. Trimming took off 6 bases at V and 3 bases at J, with 8 bases between the two ends. Germline V lookup: CDR1 SGHDT, CDR2 YYEEEE. The CDR3 region is CASTDRTDTQYF. The CDR3 nucleotides read TGTGCCAGCACTGACAGGACAGATACGCAGTATTTT.

The chain carries TRBV4-1 and TRBJ2-1; TRBD2 might be the D (6 bases). V lost 0 bases to trimming and J lost 6 bases, with 21 bases between them. CDR1 is MGHRA, CDR2 YSYEKL, per germline. There are 18 residues in the CDR3. CDR3 amino acids: CASSQDLGEVGAANEQFF. CDR3 nucleotide sequence: TGCGCCAGCAGCCAAGATCTGGGGGAGGTGGGAGCGGCCAATGAGCAGTTCTTC.

This clone was recorded a few times. The V call is TRBV7-3, the J call TRBJ2-1; 7 bases map to TRBD2. Germline CDR1 and CDR2: SGHTA and FQGTGA. J was trimmed by 4 bases and V by 5 bases; bases with no gene match: 2. This CDR3 has 13 amino acids. The CDR3 DNA sequence: TGTGCCAGCAGCCCCGGGAGGTACAATGAGCAGTTCTTC. Protein product: CASSPGRYNEQFF.

This clone was observed once. V gene TRBV5-1 combines with J gene TRBJ2-7; a possible D gene is TRBD2 (5 bases). The length of the CDR3 is 14 residues. Germline V gene sequence: CDR1 SGHRS, CDR2 YFSETQ. Trimming took off 0 bases at V and 3 bases at J, with 10 bases between the two ends. This CDR3 reads CASSLESSNYEQYF. CDR3 DNA: TGCGCCAGCAGCTTGGAATCTAGCAACTACGAGCAGTACTTC.

This chain uses TRBV15 with TRBJ1-3; 11 bases line up with TRBD1. The CDR3 contains 14 residues. With 3 bases clipped from V and 7 bases from J, the junction kept 2 bases outside the gene matches. Germline CDR1 reads LNHNV; CDR2 reads YYDKDF (reference sequence). The CDR3 sequence: CATSRDRGRNTIYF. The CDR3 DNA is TGTGCCACCAGCAGGGACAGGGGGCGTAACACCATATATTTT.

About this clone: Other DNA sequences of this sample code for an identical CDR3. The chain joins TRBV29-1 to TRBJ1-1, with D uncertain. The V gene's germline CDR1 is SQVTM and CDR2 ANQGSEA. The CDR3 extends over 9 amino acids. V gave up 6 bases and J gave up 10 bases, with 9 bases separating them. CDR3 DNA: TGCAGCGTCACCCCCGGAGCTTTCTTT. This sequence encodes CSVTPGAFF.

The CDR3 DNA reads TGTGCCAGCAGCTTGGGGGGGGTTCGAAATGAGCAGTTCTTC. This translates into CASSLGGVRNEQFF. The chain has TRBV5-4 and TRBJ2-1; the D gene is possibly TRBD2 (6 bases). Germline CDR1 SGHNT, CDR2 YYREEE (reference sequence). Trimming cost V 0 bases and J 7 bases, with 11 bases left between them. CDR3 length: 14 residues.

The CDR3 region is CASSGVSGRIGQFF. CDR3 DNA sequence: TGTGCCAGCAGTGGTGTTAGCGGGAGGATAGGGCAGTTCTTC. The chain employs TRBV2 and TRBJ2-1; the match to TRBD2 covers 10 bases. This CDR3 contains 14 residues. The V gene end was trimmed by 4 bases and the J gene end by 12 bases; junction bases not matched to a gene: 9. Germline V gene lookup returns CDR1 SNHLY and CDR2 FYNNEI.

The chain employs TRBV6-5 and TRBJ1-3, with a possible D match to TRBD1 (5 bases). The V gene's germline CDR1 is MNHEY and CDR2 SVGAGI. Between the trimmed V and J ends, which lost 2 bases and 4 bases, there was a span of 9 bases. This CDR3 has 14 residues. The CDR3 region is CASSYLAGGNTIYF. The DNA for the CDR3 is TGTGCCAGCAGTTACCTGGCAGGGGGAAACACCATATATTTT.

CDR3 residues: CASTIRAGADSPLHF. The CDR3 coding sequence is TGTGCCAGTACAATCCGCGCAGGGGCAGATTCACCCCTCCACTTT. The chain recombines TRBV19 with TRBJ1-6; D is possibly TRBD1 (6 bases). The CDR3 spans 15 residues. V dropped 7 bases and J dropped 8 bases, with 18 bases sitting between them. Germline loops: CDR1 LNHDA, CDR2 SQIVND (reference sequence).

Of note for this clone: The DNA is left out, because the CDR3 cannot be placed on it with certainty; the CDR3 is given as TCRdb lists it. This chain uses TRBV12-1 with TRBJ2-7; the table assigns TRBD1, which was not confirmed against the DNA. TRBV12-1 is an annotated pseudogene. The CDR3 adds up to 14 amino acids, both ends counted. The CDR3 sequence is CASSFAGGSYEQYF.